This entry lists 7 T cell receptor beta chains sequenced from one sample in a study of blood T cell repertoires in COVID-19. TCRdb's table, derived via immunoSEQ multiplex PCR, lists solely in-frame clones and lacks some. The table lists approximately 40,000 clones, approximately 90% of them singletons. Sequenced: peripheral blood. Every receptor here comes from a woman of 80 years or more in a cohort sampled during active or convalescent COVID-19.

V gene TRBV4-1 combines with J gene TRBJ1-6; perhaps TRBD1 as D (5 bases). V lost 0 bases and J lost 6, with 9 bases in between. The CDR3 is 15 amino acids. CDR1 and CDR2 (germline): MGHRA, YSYEKL. DNA of the CDR3: TGCGCCAGCAGCCAAGATTTGGGGGGTAATTCACCCCTCCACTTT. Amino acids: CASSQDLGGNSPLHF.

The V and J genes are TRBV11-2 and TRBJ2-5; no clear D gene. From germline, CDR1 is SGHAT and CDR2 FQNNGV. This CDR3 region has 12 residues. V was shortened by 3 bases and J by 4 bases, with 6 bases between the two germline ends. The CDR3 coding sequence is TGTGCCAGCAGCTTCCCCTTAGAGACCCAGTACTTC. Translating gives CASSFPLETQYF.

CDR3 nucleotide sequence: TGCAGCGTTGAGGGGGGGCAGGGGAGAGGCTACACCTTC. This gives the protein CSVEGGQGRGYTF. V gene TRBV29-1 combines with J gene TRBJ1-2, with a weak D call TRBD1 (6 bases). With 3 bases removed from V and 8 bases from J, the gap between germline ends came to 16 bases. The CDR3 has 13 residues. Germline V gives CDR1 SQVTM, CDR2 ANQGSEA.

The rearrangement joins TRBV7-9 to TRBJ1-2; D is possibly TRBD1 (5 bases). Germline CDR1 and CDR2: SEHNR and FQNEAQ (reference sequence). The CDR3 has 12 residues. V was clipped by 2 bases and J by 7 bases, with 8 bases between them. The CDR3 spells CASSLSGGGYTF. CDR3 nucleotide sequence: TGTGCCAGCAGCTTATCGGGGGGTGGCTACACCTTC.

The chain links TRBV7-9 to TRBJ2-7; no reliable D call. The CDR3 is 17 residues long. The V gene lost 6 bases and the J gene lost 2 bases, with 23 bases spanning the gap. Per the germline V gene, CDR1 is SEHNR and CDR2 is FQNEAQ (reference sequence). The CDR3 region has the DNA TGTGCCAGCAGTGGAAGGAGTATATGGTCATCAACCTACGAGCAGTACTTC. Translation gives CASSGRSIWSSTYEQYF.

The CDR3 protein is CATSDWQGGSPETQYF. The CDR3 DNA is TGTGCCACCAGTGATTGGCAGGGGGGCTCACCGGAGACCCAGTACTTC. V gene TRBV24-1 combines with J gene TRBJ2-5; D is possibly TRBD1 (7 bases). The CDR3 spans 16 residues. Germline assignment: CDR1 KGHDR and CDR2 SFDVKD. Trimming removed 2 bases from V and 5 bases from J, with 17 bases in between.

This chain joins TRBV4-1 and TRBJ2-7; D might be TRBD2 (5 bases). The CDR3 runs 13 residues. Germline V gene sequence: CDR1 MGHRA, CDR2 YSYEKL. The germline V and J ends were trimmed by 0 bases and 5 bases, with 8 bases remaining between them. This chain's CDR3 is CASSQETGNEQYF. CDR3 DNA sequence: TGCGCCAGCAGCCAAGAAACGGGGAACGAGCAGTACTTC.